The sequence of this TCR beta chain was determined in a study of response to subunit inactivated influenza vaccine. Regarding the study as a whole: The authors suggested that every seasonal influenza vaccination recruits few new T cells.

TCRdb reanalysed the RT-PCR reads using MiXCR and keeps one entry per CDR3 protein. The table has 600,000 to 850,000 distinct CDR3 sequences, 12% to 15% seen once. About this clonotype: As yet, its antigen is unknown.

The sequence came from a man aged 45-60 years who received an inactivated influenza vaccine. The sample in question was PBMCs from blood, obtained roughly 15 days before vaccination.

The CDR3 is CASSQDLGPSGTQYF. The CDR3 bases are TGCGCCAGCAGCCAAGATCTCGGACCCTCGGGGACCCAGTACTTC. The chain employs TRBV4-3 and TRBJ2-5; D gene uncertain. Trimming left V 0 bases short and J 7 bases short, with 15 bases between. Germline-derived CDR1 and CDR2 are LGHNA and YSLEER. The CDR3 covers 15 residues.